This T cell receptor (beta chain) was found in a study of blood T cell repertoires in COVID-19. Across the whole study: Specimens from acute and convalescent COVID-19 originated in the United States, Italy and Spain.

Trimming shortened V by 3 bases and J by 0 bases, and 9 bases separated the two germline ends. CDR3 length equals 16 residues. Germline CDR1 and CDR2: ENHRY and SYGVKD. Original processing notes: Amplification of reference gene primers was used by the study to estimate nucleated cell counts. Method: immunoSEQ multiplex PCR; TCRdb's copy keeps in-frame clones and lacks some. That table gives V, J and clone size, and the DNA gave D and trimming. The table includes about 76,000 clones, roughly 89% detected once. Material for sequencing was peripheral blood. The receptor's source is a human donor in a cohort sampled during active COVID-19. This rearrangement joins TRBV10-3 to TRBJ2-6; D remains ambiguous. The CDR3 sequence: CAISEPRVSGANVLTF. CDR3 bases: TGTGCCATCAGTGAACCCCGGGTCTCTGGGGCCAACGTCCTGACTTTC.